This record looks at one T cell receptor (beta chain) sequence and its context. This clone has a single count. Its binding antigen is unknown. Base-call qualities are not available, and no considerably larger clone is one nucleotide away. This specimen belongs to a study of shared clonotypes between healthy human individuals (dated by TCRdb to 2019 to 2021). Study-level background: Three men and two women, aged 18 to 49 years, made up the cohort. Per donor, three plates each were used for CD4 naive and CD4 memory, two for CD8 naive, and one for CD8 memory. To estimate repertoire size and how much clonotypes are shared between individuals, the study performed deep sequencing of blood TCR repertoires from a few healthy adults. To increase sequencing depth and limit assay-specific biases, TCR repertoire library preparation and sequencing were carried out by different laboratories using diverse techniques. Per donor, leukapheresis produced somewhere between about 0.85 and 10 billion PBMCs. Overall study outcomes, separate from this receptor: Because the study included only a small number of donors, the genetic and exposure-history diversity represented was limited. Pairwise subsampling indicated that sequencing depth was expected to affect the degree of clonotype sharing among donors. Sampling was restricted to blood, and TCR repertoires in tissues likely differ from the TCR repertoires found in blood. Compared with non-shared clonotypes, clonotypes shared by all four sorted-subset donors had higher generation probabilities. Sharing across four donors was observed for about 5% of naive CD4, about 3.2% of naive CD8, 2.3% of memory CD4, and about 0.39% of memory CD8 clonotypes. Naive subsets generally had larger estimated clonotype richness than memory subsets did. Rarefaction of sorted-subset datasets indicated incomplete sequencing despite the large sequencing depth.

CD8 naive samples consisted of CD45RO-negative cells that were positively selected for CCR7, yielding a CD45RA+CCR7+ population without TemRA cells. Healthy HIV-negative adults with no recently reported acute infections or vaccinations were included as donors. All donors were Caucasian adults living in Nashville, Tennessee, USA. After blood collection by leukapheresis, PBMCs were isolated using Ficoll-Histopaque density gradient centrifugation and then cryopreserved in the vapor phase of liquid nitrogen. Analytical flow cytometry was used to check the purity and quantity of every magnetically sorted T cell population. From each sorted fraction, genomic DNA was isolated and quantified by UV absorbance on a Nanodrop 2000c. The germline V gene gives CDR1 as LGHNT and CDR2 as FRNRAP. V lost 4 bases and J lost 2 bases; the stretch between them is 3 bases long. Measured from the cysteine to the phenylalanine, the CDR3 is 12 residues long. Only CDR3 DNA is held: 36 bases, read in frame from base 1.

Using the deep immunoSEQ assay, multiplex PCR amplified TCR CDR3 regions from genomic DNA. Extracted genomic DNA from each cell subset was spread evenly across all wells of several immunoSEQ 96-well plates, with each plate serving as a replicate. For sorted subsets, around 200 ng genomic DNA, equal to tens of thousands of T cell genomes, was loaded into each replicate PCR. Purified libraries were quantified with a Qubit 3.0 fluorometer, sized on a Bioanalyzer 2100, and re-quantified with the KAPA Library Quantification kit. Every immunoSEQ 96-well plate was sequenced on a separate single-read 150-cycle Illumina NextSeq 550 flow cell. The study's own analysis went as follows. The immunoSEQ output contained only junctional sequences without quality scores, so filtering could not match that applied to full-length reads. Sequences were annotated with PyIR, a Python wrapper for IgBLAST v1.9, using IMGT germline references to assign V/J genes and CDR3. Any read was removed if the V/J assignment was weak (E-value above 1e-6), the CDR3 was missing, or the read contained stop codons, out-of-frame junctions, or ambiguous translated residues. V3J clonotypes were defined by identical inferred V gene, J gene, and CDR3 amino acid sequence. To compute the percentage overlap between repertoires, the number of shared unique clonotypes was divided by the size of the smaller repertoire. Richness of each repertoire was evaluated using RTK rarefaction, the Chao1 estimator, and Recon v2.1 estimates of unobserved clonotypes. Generation probabilities for all TCRbeta clonotypes obtained by the gDNA method from four donors were computed using OLGA. TCRdb limited this immuneACCESS table to in-frame rearrangements with V and J called. A share of clones is missing; checked studies link under half to unresolved V genes, and the rest is unexplained. V, J and clone size are taken as reported in that table, and D and trimming were inferred from the DNA itself. This sample holds roughly 2,000,000 clones; less than 95% were observed only once. The ten largest clones add up to around 1% of the sample.

The receptor chain draws on TRBV12-5 and TRBJ2-1, with no confident D gene call. Sequenced sample: naive CD8+ T cells sorted from blood. The meaning of the sample's cell subset or site label: CD45RA+CCR7+. The origin of this receptor is a man aged 18 to 29 in good health. The CDR3 sequence is CASGSPYNEQFF. The DNA sequence reads TGTGCTAGTGGTTCCCCCTACAATGAGCAGTTCTTC.